This T cell receptor (beta chain) comes out of a study of T cells expressing NK-cell markers. Looking at the study overall: Sorted CD3+CD56+NKG2C+, CD3+CD56+NKG2C- and CD3+CD56-NKG2C+ T cells supplied TCR beta repertoires. The sequencing cohort of eight donors included seven HCMV-seropositive individuals and one seronegative individual.

General observations from the study: The CD3+CD56-NKG2C+ fraction was also led by these clonotypes in a handful of donors.

The CDR3 loop spans 15 amino acids. Germline loops: CDR1 MNHEY, CDR2 SMNVEV (reference sequence). Remarks on this clonotype: Its target is unknown.

Each CDR3 protein gets one entry in TCRdb, which reprocessed the 5' RACE reads and gives no DNA. The table lists fewer than 400,000 distinct CDR3 sequences. Sequenced material: blood T cells: a sorted CD56 or NKG2C T cell subset, CD4+ or CD8+ T cells, or bulk PBMC T cells (not recorded which). The origin of this receptor is a woman aged 50 to 60 in good health. V usage is TRBV27 and J usage is TRBJ2-1; the D call of TRBD1 rests on TCRdb alone, since no DNA is present to check it. The CDR3 is CASSLQGQGYNEQFF.